These T cell receptor beta chains were read from a single sample in a study of OX40 agonist ivuxolimab in advanced cancers. Assay: immunoSEQ multiplex PCR; the TCRdb copy retains only in-frame clones and omits some. The data hold approximately 50,000 clones, with around 88% observed a single time. The input for sequencing was CD4+ or CD8+ T cells sorted from blood, taken in a trial of the OX40 agonist ivuxolimab. The origin of the receptors is an adult with an advanced solid tumor such as melanoma, head and neck, liver or kidney cancer. Each CDR3 is given with its conserved first and last residue. Not every row has a clone size; where given, it reads once, few, many or a size class.

J gene: TRBJ2-7; V gene: TRBV28; clone size: -; CDR3 protein: CASSGRQITYEQYF
J gene: TRBJ2-7; V gene: TRBV21-1; clone size: -; CDR3 protein: CASSKAQGLAETYEQYF
J gene: TRBJ1-1; V gene: TRBV19; clone size: -; CDR3 protein: CASSDEGDTTEAFF
J gene: TRBJ1-1; V gene: TRBV6-5; clone size: -; CDR3 protein: CASSPRGRVTEAFF
J gene: TRBJ2-5; V gene: TRBV11-3; clone size: -; CDR3 protein: CASSASNLETQYF
J gene: TRBJ1-2; V gene: TRBV5-8; clone size: -; CDR3 protein: CATHGTGIYGYTF
J gene: TRBJ2-3; V gene: TRBV7-2; clone size: -; CDR3 protein: CASSLDSGRDTQYF
J gene: TRBJ1-5; V gene: TRBV28; clone size: once; CDR3 protein: CASTRTGIGSFNQPQHF
J gene: TRBJ2-3; V gene: TRBV19; clone size: -; CDR3 protein: CASSSRGQGAGTDTQYF
J gene: TRBJ1-2; V gene: TRBV9; clone size: few; CDR3 protein: CASSPGTGDGYTF
J gene: TRBJ2-7; V gene: TRBV9; clone size: once; CDR3 protein: CASSKTGQGAPYEQYF
J gene: TRBJ2-3; V gene: TRBV5-1; clone size: -; CDR3 protein: CASSPPPLAGVTTDTQYF
J gene: TRBJ2-1; V gene: TRBV7-3; clone size: -; CDR3 protein: CASSLIGSRPNEQFF
J gene: TRBJ2-7; V gene: TRBV5-1; clone size: -; CDR3 protein: CASSLAAAYEQYF
J gene: TRBJ2-7; V gene: TRBV10-3; clone size: -; CDR3 protein: CAISLTSGNYEQYF
J gene: TRBJ2-1; V gene: TRBV9; clone size: -; CDR3 protein: CASSVVAGGPVHEQFF
J gene: TRBJ2-2; V gene: TRBV28; clone size: -; CDR3 protein: CASSLSGSGTGELFF
J gene: TRBJ1-1; V gene: TRBV5-5; clone size: -; CDR3 protein: CASNTGTTEAFF
J gene: TRBJ1-2; V gene: TRBV28; clone size: -; CDR3 protein: CASSPLYGYTF
J gene: TRBJ1-1; V gene: TRBV28; clone size: -; CDR3 protein: CASSFGRHIEAFF
J gene: TRBJ1-2; V gene: TRBV4-2; clone size: -; CDR3 protein: CASSRSGRNYGYTF
J gene: TRBJ1-1; V gene: TRBV7-9; clone size: few; CDR3 protein: CASTEGQTNTEAFF
J gene: TRBJ1-5; V gene: TRBV19; clone size: few; CDR3 protein: CASSQDRGGNQPQHF
J gene: TRBJ2-7; V gene: TRBV6-5; clone size: -; CDR3 protein: CASSYSNPDYEQYF
J gene: TRBJ1-1; V gene: TRBV19; clone size: -; CDR3 protein: CASSIFGGPRRLAFF
J gene: TRBJ1-5; V gene: TRBV6-5; clone size: -; CDR3 protein: CASSYAGTGKQPQHF
J gene: TRBJ1-3; V gene: TRBV6-5; clone size: once; CDR3 protein: CASTRGGTGNTIYF
J gene: -; V gene: TRBV5-1; clone size: -; CDR3 protein: CASSLGHRDRRYEQYF
J gene: TRBJ1-1; V gene: TRBV11-3; clone size: -; CDR3 protein: CASSKDGYTEAFF
J gene: TRBJ2-2; V gene: TRBV28; clone size: -; CDR3 protein: CASRPARGPPQVGELFF
J gene: TRBJ2-3; V gene: TRBV18; clone size: -; CDR3 protein: CASSPRTSGMTDTQYF
J gene: TRBJ1-4; V gene: TRBV28; clone size: -; CDR3 protein: CASRASLNEKLFF
J gene: TRBJ2-7; V gene: TRBV6-6; clone size: -; CDR3 protein: CASSQGHTKGGYEQYF
J gene: TRBJ2-1; V gene: TRBV4-1; clone size: -; CDR3 protein: CASSQEIAGDYNEQFF
J gene: TRBJ2-1; V gene: TRBV4-1; clone size: -; CDR3 protein: CASSQVAGSGLYNEQFF
J gene: TRBJ2-7; V gene: TRBV10-1; clone size: -; CDR3 protein: CASSESTGTPFVHEQYF
J gene: TRBJ1-4; V gene: TRBV10-2; clone size: -; CDR3 protein: CASRPTGTGGEKLFF
J gene: TRBJ2-1; V gene: TRBV25-1; clone size: -; CDR3 protein: CASSDSGRAMNEQFF
J gene: TRBJ2-7; V gene: TRBV27; clone size: -; CDR3 protein: CASSLKGSGLAGDVEQYF
J gene: TRBJ1-2; V gene: TRBV5-4; clone size: -; CDR3 protein: CASSLGGRDYGYTF
J gene: TRBJ2-7; V gene: TRBV2; clone size: few; CDR3 protein: CASSAGRLFYEQYF
J gene: TRBJ2-1; V gene: TRBV6-4; clone size: once; CDR3 protein: CASSEWIAGGLDEQFF
J gene: TRBJ2-1; V gene: TRBV6-6; clone size: once; CDR3 protein: CASSLRTASYNEQFF
J gene: TRBJ1-4; V gene: TRBV15; clone size: -; CDR3 protein: CATSRQGEHEKLFF
J gene: TRBJ1-5; V gene: TRBV28; clone size: -; CDR3 protein: CASSSGQRTNQPQHF
J gene: TRBJ2-3; V gene: TRBV6-5; clone size: once; CDR3 protein: CASPPGLSTDTQYF
J gene: TRBJ2-7; V gene: TRBV11-2; clone size: -; CDR3 protein: CASSSDRNAYEQYF